This T cell receptor (beta chain) was sequenced during a study of T cell responses to AZD1222 COVID-19 vaccine. The study's findings and limits: Reports indicate that nearly half of spike-specific TCRs are directed at unmutated variant regions. The study sampled repertoires only after the peak T cell response.

With regard to this clone: What it recognizes is unknown.

The repertoire was sequenced with immunoSEQ multiplex PCR; TCRdb's copy has only in-frame clones and lacks some. Of over 65,000 clones listed, about 90% were seen once; the top ten hold roughly 7.7%. This CDR3 spans 15 amino acids. Per germline, CDR1 SNHLY and CDR2 FYNNEI. The trim removed 3 bases at V and 7 bases at J, leaving 7 bases unmatched. Sequenced here: peripheral blood, sampled on day 0 of AZD1222 vaccination. The clonotype was recovered from an adult in good health. V is TRBV2 and J is TRBJ2-2; 8 bases map to TRBD1. Written as DNA, the CDR3 is TGTGCCAGCAGTGAGGAGACAGGGGTGAGCGGGGAGCTGTTTTTT. Translated: CASSEETGVSGELFF.